The 27 T cell receptor beta chains below come from one sample, sequenced in a study of blood T cell repertoires in COVID-19. Sequencing was performed with immunoSEQ multiplex PCR; in TCRdb, only in-frame clones are kept and a portion is missing. The table includes about 89,000 clones, approximately 90% detected once. Sequenced sample: peripheral blood. These receptors came from a man aged 60-69 years with acute or convalescent COVID-19.

The V and J genes are TRBV5-1 and TRBJ2-7; D unclear. Per the germline V gene, CDR1 is SGHRS and CDR2 is YFSETQ. The V gene lost 3 bases and the J gene lost 1 base, with 14 bases spanning the gap. The CDR3 spans 15 residues. CDR3 region: CASSSPQVPSYEQYF. CDR3 sequence (DNA): TGCGCCAGCAGCTCGCCCCAGGTCCCTTCCTACGAGCAGTACTTC.

This clone showed up just a few times. The J gene is TRBJ2-5, the V gene TRBV9; 10 nucleotides align to TRBD1. This CDR3 spans 15 amino acids. The germline gives CDR1 SGDLS, CDR2 YYNGEE. V dropped 1 base and J dropped 3; count of bases not matched to a gene: 3. The DNA of the CDR3 is TGTGCCAGCAGCGTAAGTGGGACAGGGGAAGAGACCCAGTACTTC. Its protein is CASSVSGTGEETQYF.

The chain carries TRBV7-2 and TRBJ2-7, with D maybe TRBD1 (6 bases). There are 12 residues in the CDR3. V was cut by 0 bases and J by 7 bases, with 7 bases left in between. CDR1 SGHTA and CDR2 FQGNSA come from the germline V gene. Written as DNA, the CDR3 is TGTGCCAGCAGCTTAGCAGGGGGAGAGCAGTACTTC. Translation: CASSLAGGEQYF.

The genes are TRBV6-5 and TRBJ2-1, with a weak D call TRBD2 (6 bases). The CDR3 sequence is 15 residues long. V was pared by 6 bases and J by 7 bases, with 19 bases between. The germline gives CDR1 MNHEY, CDR2 SVGAGI. The CDR3 DNA reads TGTGCCAGCAGCCCGATGCTCGGGGGTGAAAATGAGCAGTTCTTC. This codes for CASSPMLGGENEQFF.

The rearrangement links TRBV5-1 to TRBJ2-1; D is possibly TRBD1 (5 bases). Germline V gene lookup returns CDR1 SGHRS and CDR2 YFSETQ. The V end lost 5 bases, the J end lost 6 bases, and 12 bases lay between the germline ends. The CDR3 sequence is 13 residues long. In DNA form, the CDR3 reads TGCGCCAGCAGGTATACAGGCGGCAATGAGCAGTTCTTC. The encoded protein is CASRYTGGNEQFF.

This rearrangement joins TRBV6-1 to TRBJ1-6, with 9 nucleotides matching TRBD1. CDR3 length: 20 amino acids. CDR1 and CDR2 (germline): MNHNS, SASEGT. V was clipped by 4 bases and J by 0 bases; unmatched bases: 13. The CDR3 is CASSARRTGEKASYNSPLHF. DNA of the CDR3: TGTGCCAGCAGTGCCAGGAGGACAGGGGAGAAGGCCTCCTATAATTCACCCCTCCACTTT.

Only a few counts were recorded for this clone. This chain joins TRBV5-1 and TRBJ2-6; D is undetermined. The germline V gene has CDR1 SGHRS and CDR2 YFSETQ. This CDR3 contains 15 residues. V was clipped by 0 bases and J by 2 bases, with 6 bases between them. CDR3 bases: TGCGCCAGCAGCTTGGAGCAACCTGGGGCCAACGTCCTGACTTTC. Encoded protein: CASSLEQPGANVLTF.

In DNA, the CDR3 is TGTGCCACCTCCTCGGTCGGGGGTGAAAACTATGGCTACACCTTC. The encoded protein is CATSSVGGENYGYTF. The rearrangement joins TRBV15 to TRBJ1-2, with D perhaps TRBD1 (5 bases). The CDR3 has 15 residues. V was trimmed by 8 bases and J by 2 bases, leaving 18 bases between them. Germline V lookup: CDR1 LNHNV, CDR2 YYDKDF (reference sequence).

The V gene is TRBV10-1, the J gene TRBJ2-2; a possible D gene is TRBD2 (6 bases). The V and J ends lost 6 bases and 3 bases respectively, with 26 bases between them. Germline CDR1 is WNHNN and CDR2 is SYGVQD (reference sequence). The CDR3 has 19 residues. CDR3 protein: CASSGTSYNTPYDTGELFF. The CDR3 DNA reads TGCGCCAGCAGCGGGACTTCGTACAACACCCCATATGACACCGGGGAGCTGTTTTTT.

The gene calls are TRBV10-3 and TRBJ2-7; 7 positions agree with TRBD1. Germline values: CDR1 ENHRY, CDR2 SYGVKD. This CDR3 contains 14 residues. The J segment lost 2 bases and the V segment lost 3 bases, leaving 4 bases of the junction unmatched. The CDR3 protein is CAISDDRATYEQYF. In nucleotides, the CDR3 is TGTGCCATCAGTGACGACAGGGCCACCTACGAGCAGTACTTC.

This chain joins TRBV10-3 and TRBJ2-1, with 7 positions matching TRBD1. Germline V gives CDR1 ENHRY, CDR2 SYGVKD. After removal of 0 bases from V and 6 bases from J, the junction contained 5 bases not matched to a gene. This CDR3 spans 15 amino acids. The CDR3 DNA is TGTGCCATCAGTGAGTCGAGGACAGGAGGCAATGAGCAGTTCTTC. Translation: CAISESRTGGNEQFF.

V gene TRBV11-3 combines with J gene TRBJ2-7, with 7 bases identical to TRBD2. Germline V CDR1 and CDR2: SGHNT, YENEEA. CDR3 size: 15 residues. The trim removed 4 bases at V and 3 bases at J, leaving 9 bases unmatched. CDR3 sequence: CASSSGGGGVYEQYF. CDR3 coding DNA: TGTGCCAGCAGCTCAGGCGGCGGGGGAGTCTACGAGCAGTACTTC.

The table lists this clone with a few counts. The genes are TRBV5-1 and TRBJ1-4, with D hard to call. The V and J ends lost 2 bases and 0 bases respectively, with 11 bases between them. Germline CDR1 and CDR2: SGHRS and YFSETQ. CDR3 length: 16 amino acids. CDR3 sequence: CASSFGARATNEKLFF. CDR3 nucleotide sequence: TGCGCCAGCAGCTTTGGAGCTCGCGCAACTAATGAAAAACTGTTTTTT.

The chain uses TRBV4-1 and TRBJ1-6; TRBD1 matches 11 bases. From germline, CDR1 is MGHRA and CDR2 YSYEKL. The CDR3 has 15 residues. V lost 2 bases, J lost 7 bases, and 1 base stayed unmatched. CDR3 sequence (DNA): TGCGCCAGCAGCCAAAGGGACAGGGGGAATTCACCCCTCCACTTT. It translates to CASSQRDRGNSPLHF.

The rearrangement uses TRBV9 and TRBJ2-3, with D unclear. The CDR3 length is 13 residues. Germline loops: CDR1 SGDLS, CDR2 YYNGEE. Trimming removed 3 bases from V and 1 base from J, with 6 bases in between. The CDR3 loop is CASSGRGTDTQYF. The CDR3 nucleotides read TGTGCCAGCAGCGGCCGGGGCACAGATACGCAGTATTTT.

The gene calls are TRBV3-1 (or the pseudogene TRBV3-2) and TRBJ2-5, with D maybe TRBD2 (6 bases). Per germline, CDR1 LGHDT and CDR2 YNNKEL (reference sequence). The V end was cut by 1 base, the J end by 7 bases, with 19 bases between. This CDR3 contains 16 residues. CDR3 residues: CASSQAGVGIQGTQYF. The CDR3 nucleotides are TGTGCCAGCAGCCAAGCGGGGGTGGGCATCCAGGGGACCCAGTACTTC.

The chain employs TRBV5-1 and TRBJ2-7, with 7 bases matching TRBD2. This CDR3 region has 16 residues. Looked up from germline, CDR1 is SGHRS and CDR2 is YFSETQ. V was pared by 2 bases and J by 1 base, with 9 bases of the junction left unmatched. DNA of the CDR3: TGCGCCAGCAGCTTCTCGGCGCGGGGGTCATCCTACGAGCAGTACTTC. As protein: CASSFSARGSSYEQYF.

The chain employs TRBV7-3 and TRBJ2-5; TRBD2 matches 7 bases. V lost 0 bases and J lost 4; bases outside the gene matches: 5. CDR1 and CDR2 from the germline V gene are SGHTA and FQGTGA. This CDR3 is 15 amino acids long. The CDR3 coding sequence is TGTGCCAGCAGCTTAACGTCGGGGGGAGGAGAGACCCAGTACTTC. It translates to CASSLTSGGGETQYF. Filled out from reference TRBV7-3 and TRBJ2-5, the complete variable domain reads GAGVSQTPSNKVTEKGKYVELRCDPISGHTALYWYRQSLGQGPEFLIYFQGTGAADDSGLPNDRFFAVRPEGSVSTLKIQRTERGDSAVYLCASSLTSGGGETQYFGPGTRLLVL.

This clone turned up a few times. The J gene is TRBJ1-5, the V gene TRBV5-5; 7 nucleotides match TRBD1. The CDR3 is made up of 17 amino acids. The V gene's germline CDR1 is SGHKS and CDR2 YYEKEE (reference sequence). Trimming removed 0 bases from V and 0 bases from J; junction bases left unmatched: 6. The CDR3 region is CASSLGQGTYSNQPQHF. Here the CDR3 DNA reads TGTGCCAGCAGCTTGGGACAGGGAACCTATAGCAATCAGCCCCAGCATTTT.

This clone has a single count. CDR3 DNA sequence: TGTGCCAGTTACAGGGCAACTAATGAAAAACTGTTTTTT. Translated: CASYRATNEKLFF. The chain joins TRBV28 to TRBJ1-4; D perhaps matches TRBD1 (6 bases). V was trimmed by 9 bases and J by 0 bases, leaving 8 bases between them. Germline V gene lookup returns CDR1 MDHEN and CDR2 SYDVKM. The CDR3 consists of 13 residues.

The rearrangement uses TRBV4-2 and TRBJ2-3, with 10 bases fitting TRBD2. The CDR3 extends over 15 amino acids. V was clipped by 3 bases and J by 6 bases; unmatched bases: 6. Germline lookup yields CDR1 LGHNA and CDR2 YNFKEQ. The CDR3 DNA reads as TGTGCCAGCAGCCAGGAGCGGGAGGGGTTGGATACGCAGTATTTT. Amino acid sequence: CASSQEREGLDTQYF.

The chain carries TRBV5-5 and TRBJ2-3; maybe TRBD2 (6 bases). Trimming shortened V by 3 bases and J by 1 base, and 9 bases separated the two germline ends. The CDR3 runs 14 residues. Germline CDR1 reads SGHKS; CDR2 reads YYEKEE (reference sequence). Written as DNA, the CDR3 is TGTGCCAGCAGCTGGGGGGTGGGCACAGATACGCAGTATTTT. This encodes CASSWGVGTDTQYF.

On this clone: One end of the junction is discordant with germline, which a read error may explain. The V and J genes are TRBV2 and TRBJ2-1, with TRBD2 identical over 13 bases. The CDR3 runs to 16 residues. Germline loops: CDR1 SNHLY, CDR2 FYNNEI. Here the CDR3 reads CASRVDQLLAGGLGVF. DNA of the CDR3: TGTGCCAGCAGGGTGGATCAACTACTAGCGGGAGGGCTAGGAGTCTTC.

The chain carries TRBV19 and TRBJ2-2; the match to TRBD1 covers 9 bases. CDR1 and CDR2 (germline): LNHDA, SQIVND (reference sequence). This CDR3 has 15 residues. Germline trimming cut 5 bases from V and 6 bases from J; bases unmatched to any gene: 7. In DNA form, the CDR3 reads TGTGCCAGTAGTCCAAACAGGGGGCCCCCCGGGGAGCTGTTTTTT. Residues: CASSPNRGPPGELFF.

The rearrangement joins TRBV7-3 to TRBJ2-3; TRBD2 aligns across 10 bases. CDR3 size: 15 residues. Losses at the gene ends were 5 bases for V and 3 bases for J; bases not matched to a gene: 5. CDR1 is SGHTA and CDR2 is FQGTGA in the germline V gene. The DNA for the CDR3 is TGTGCCAGCAGCCGAGCGGGGGGGCAGACAGATACGCAGTATTTT. This encodes CASSRAGGQTDTQYF.

The chain carries TRBV5-4 and TRBJ2-7; 9 bases align to TRBD1. V trimming: 6 bases; J trimming: 2 bases; junction bases outside the gene matches: 6. The CDR3 sequence is 14 residues long. Germline-derived CDR1 and CDR2 are SGHNT and YYREEE (reference sequence). Here the CDR3 reads CASTRDRATYEQYF. CDR3 coding DNA: TGTGCCAGCACCCGGGACAGGGCAACCTACGAGCAGTACTTC.

This clone showed up just once. The V and J genes are TRBV5-1 and TRBJ2-7; D might be TRBD1 (5 bases). Germline values: CDR1 SGHRS, CDR2 YFSETQ. The CDR3 spans 13 residues. V lost 4 bases, J lost 2 bases, and 10 bases lay in between. The DNA for the CDR3 is TGCGCCAGCAGCGCCACAGGTGCCTACGAGCAGTACTTC. Encoded protein: CASSATGAYEQYF.